These T cell receptor beta chains were read from a single sample in a study of T cell changes during pregnancy in multiple sclerosis. Only in-frame clones appear in the TCRdb table, and some are missing; sequencing was by immunoSEQ multiplex PCR. The data contain approximately 41,000 clones, roughly 91% of them singletons. Material: CD8+ T cells from peripheral blood mononuclear cells, obtained in the first trimester of pregnancy. All receptors come from a female donor with multiple sclerosis, enrolled in a pregnancy study. Both conserved end residues are part of each CDR3. A D gene is named only where the DNA matches it firmly. Rows may omit the clone size; those that give it use once, few, many or a size class.

size	V	J	D	CDR3	DNA
-	TRBV4-3	TRBJ1-1	-	CASSQVTRLGSRTYLLFGKAFF	TGCGCCAGCAGCCAAGTCACGAGGTTGGGGTCGCGAACGTACCTTTTATTCGGGAAAGCTTTCTTT
few	TRBV6-4	TRBJ2-3	TRBD2	CASSDLPGTSGTDTQYF	TGTGCCAGCAGTGACCTTCCGGGGACTAGCGGCACAGATACGCAGTATTTT
once	TRBV15	TRBJ2-5	-	CATSPAGTSTQETQYF	TGTGCCACCAGCCCCGCAGGCACTTCAACACAAGAGACCCAGTACTTC
-	TRBV9	TRBJ2-2	-	CASNLGHTNTGELFF	TGTGCCAGCAATTTGGGACACACGAACACCGGGGAGCTGTTTTTT
-	TRBV29-1	TRBJ2-7	TRBD1	CSASGSGTGAYEQYF	TGCAGCGCTTCCGGTTCCGGGACAGGGGCCTACGAGCAGTACTTC
-	TRBV7-9	TRBJ2-5	-	CASSLLDRTQETQYF	TGTGCCAGCAGCTTACTCGACAGGACCCAAGAGACCCAGTACTTC
-	TRBV19	TRBJ1-1	-	CASSPESNHPEAFF	TGTGCCAGTAGCCCTGAGAGTAACCACCCTGAAGCTTTCTTT
-	TRBV7-9	TRBJ2-1	TRBD1	CASSLAGQGVGLFF	TGTGCCAGCAGCTTAGCTGGACAGGGCGTGGGTTTGTTCTTC
-	TRBV12-5	TRBJ1-1	-	CASGFFPGEGNTEAFF	TGTGCTAGTGGTTTTTTTCCCGGGGAGGGAAACACTGAAGCTTTCTTT
-	TRBV27	TRBJ1-3	-	CATIGWAEHGNTIYF	TGTGCCACGATTGGGTGGGCAGAACATGGAAACACCATATATTTT
-	TRBV7-3	TRBJ2-1	TRBD2	CASSPGTSGGASPYNEQFF	TGTGCCAGCAGCCCCGGAACTAGCGGGGGGGCTTCCCCCTACAATGAGCAGTTCTTC
once	TRBV6-5	TRBJ1-5	TRBD1	CASSYRTGWQPQHF	TGTGCCAGCAGTTACAGGACAGGGTGGCAGCCCCAGCATTTT
-	TRBV5-6	TRBJ2-1	-	CASSLTSPFYNEQFF	TGTGCCAGCAGCTTGACTAGTCCTTTCTACAATGAGCAGTTCTTC
once	TRBV30	TRBJ2-1	TRBD2	CAWNSGSLSEQFF	TGTGCCTGGAATAGCGGGAGTCTGTCTGAGCAGTTCTTC
-	TRBV7-3	TRBJ2-3	TRBD2	CASSQAERGVADTQYF	TGCGCCAGCAGCCAAGCCGAGCGGGGGGTGGCAGATACGCAGTATTTT
-	TRBV7-2	TRBJ2-1	TRBD2	CASSLGVSGGWRNEQFF	TGTGCCAGCAGCTTAGGAGTTAGCGGGGGGTGGCGAAATGAGCAGTTCTTC
-	TRBV29-1	TRBJ1-1	-	CSVEMQEAEAFF	TGCAGCGTTGAAATGCAGGAGGCTGAAGCTTTCTTT
once	TRBV5-6	TRBJ1-1	-	CASSLFLGSYTEAFF	TGTGCCAGCAGCTTGTTCCTAGGTAGTTACACTGAAGCTTTCTTT
-	TRBV29-1	TRBJ2-1	-	CSVNPGNEQFF	TGCAGCGTGAATCCAGGCAATGAGCAGTTCTTC
-	TRBV7-9	TRBJ1-4	-	CASNQGQLLYEKLFF	TGTGCCAGCAACCAGGGTCAGCTATTGTATGAAAAACTGTTTTTT
-	TRBV19	TRBJ2-1	TRBD2	CASSWTSGDGGNEQFF	TGTGCCAGTAGCTGGACTAGCGGGGACGGAGGGAATGAGCAGTTCTTC
once	TRBV19	TRBJ2-1	-	CASSIYGLTTYNEQFF	TGTGCCAGTAGTATTTATGGACTAACCACCTACAATGAGCAGTTCTTC
-	TRBV29-1	TRBJ2-7	-	CSVGESLSYEQYF	TGCAGCGTTGGTGAAAGCCTCTCCTACGAGCAGTACTTC
-	TRBV7-9	TRBJ2-2	-	CASSPFTGELFF	TGTGCCAGCAGCCCCTTCACCGGGGAGCTGTTTTTT
-	TRBV4-3	TRBJ2-1	-	CASSQTGLGNEQFF	TGCGCCAGCAGCCAAACAGGGTTGGGTAATGAGCAGTTCTTC
-	TRBV5-4	TRBJ1-2	TRBD1	CASRPDRGWYGYTF	TGTGCCAGCAGACCTGACAGGGGTTGGTATGGCTACACCTTC
-	TRBV25-1	TRBJ2-2	-	CASSPFETGELFF	TGTGCCAGCAGCCCTTTCGAGACCGGGGAGCTGTTTTTT
-	TRBV27	TRBJ2-3	-	CASSLHGDTQYF	TGTGCCAGCAGTCTTCACGGAGATACGCAGTATTTT
-	TRBV11-1	TRBJ2-3	TRBD1	CASSLLDRGTDTQYF	TGTGCCAGCAGCCTTCTGGACAGGGGGACAGATACGCAGTATTTT
once	TRBV18	TRBJ2-1	TRBD2	CASSPHGTSGGRLYEQFF	TGTGCCAGCTCACCACACGGTACTAGCGGGGGGAGGCTGTATGAGCAGTTCTTC
-	TRBV7-9	TRBJ1-3	-	CASSLEGVPGNTIYF	TGTGCCAGCAGCTTAGAGGGGGTACCGGGAAACACCATATATTTT
-	TRBV6-1	TRBJ2-5	-	CASSGEGYIGEETQYF	TGTGCCAGCAGTGGTGAGGGCTACATCGGGGAAGAGACCCAGTACTTC
-	TRBV4-1	TRBJ2-6	TRBD1	CASSQTGLSSGANVLTF	TGCGCCAGCAGCCAGACAGGGCTCTCGTCTGGGGCCAACGTCCTGACTTTC
-	TRBV7-2	TRBJ1-3	-	CASSEGLQLRNTIYF	TGTGCCAGCAGCGAGGGACTGCAACTTCGAAACACCATATATTTT
few	TRBV5-4	TRBJ2-2	-	CASSLQNTGELFF	TGTGCCAGCAGCTTGCAGAACACCGGGGAGCTGTTTTTT
-	TRBV5-8	TRBJ1-5	TRBD1	CASSISPGTGGFQPQHF	TGTGCCAGCAGCATCTCCCCCGGGACAGGGGGCTTTCAGCCCCAGCATTTT
few	TRBV19	TRBJ1-1	-	CASSIFPTGAAEAFF	TGTGCCAGTAGTATATTCCCGACAGGAGCCGCGGAAGCTTTCTTT
-	TRBV19	TRBJ1-1	-	CATHMGGFAEAFF	TGTGCCACCCATATGGGAGGTTTCGCTGAAGCTTTCTTT
-	TRBV5-4	TRBJ1-2	TRBD1	CASSLDRFYGYTF	TGTGCCAGCAGCCTGGACAGGTTCTATGGCTACACCTTC
-	TRBV9	TRBJ2-7	TRBD2	CASSYSGGYEQYF	TGTGCCAGCAGCTATAGCGGGGGGTACGAGCAGTACTTC
-	TRBV2	TRBJ2-7	TRBD2	CASSFTSGGYYEQYF	TGTGCCAGCAGTTTTACTAGCGGGGGCTACTACGAGCAGTACTTC
-	TRBV5-1	TRBJ2-1	-	CASSLDRLQTYNEQFF	TGCGCCAGCAGCTTGGACAGATTACAAACCTACAATGAGCAGTTCTTC
-	TRBV25-1	TRBJ1-2	TRBD1	CASSGIRDSGIYGYTF	TGTGCCAGCAGTGGAATCCGGGACAGTGGGATCTATGGCTACACCTTC
-	TRBV4-2	TRBJ2-3	TRBD2	CASSQEGLAGGPSDTQYF	TGTGCCAGCAGCCAAGAGGGTCTAGCGGGGGGGCCCTCGGATACGCAGTATTTT
once	TRBV9	TRBJ2-1	TRBD1	CASSPRTGGDNEQFF	TGTGCCAGCAGCCCTAGGACAGGGGGAGACAATGAGCAGTTCTTC
-	TRBV19	TRBJ1-1	TRBD1	CASSIFEQGVVDTEAFF	TGTGCCAGTAGTATTTTTGAACAGGGGGTGGTGGACACTGAAGCTTTCTTT
once	TRBV27	TRBJ1-2	-	CASSFDGYGYTF	TGTGCCAGCAGTTTCGACGGGTACGGCTACACCTTC
-	TRBV19	TRBJ1-1	TRBD1	CASSHGTVTEAFF	TGTGCCAGTAGTCACGGGACAGTCACTGAAGCTTTCTTT
-	TRBV27	TRBJ2-2	TRBD2	CASRGAGLGTGELFF	TGTGCCAGCAGGGGAGCGGGGCTCGGCACCGGGGAGCTGTTTTTT